This entry lists 17 T cell receptor beta chains sequenced from one sample in a study of shared clonotypes between healthy human individuals. TCRdb's table, derived via immunoSEQ multiplex PCR, lists solely in-frame clones and lacks some. The sample yields a few million clones, about 92% seen once. Sequenced input: naive CD4+ T cells sorted from blood. As for subset: CD45RA+ positively selected. The source of these receptors is a man in his late teens or twenties in good health.

CDR3 sequence: CASGQGGNADTQYF. The CDR3 DNA reads TGTGCCAGCGGCCAGGGGGGGAATGCAGATACGCAGTATTTT. V usage is TRBV9 and J usage is TRBJ2-3; either TRBD1 or TRBD2 may fit D (7 bases each). Germline CDR1 and CDR2: SGDLS and YYNGEE. This CDR3 contains 14 residues. V was shortened by 7 bases and J by 4 bases, with 16 bases between the two germline ends.

The rearrangement links TRBV5-1 to TRBJ1-1; a weak D match, TRBD1 (5 bases). The CDR3 is made up of 16 amino acids. Trimming stripped 4 bases from V and 1 base from J, with 17 bases between. Germline V gene data show CDR1 as SGHRS and CDR2 as YFSETQ. This CDR3 is CASSLIPGRSNTEAFF. The DNA for the CDR3 is TGCGCCAGCAGCCTGATACCGGGACGGTCGAACACTGAAGCTTTCTTT. Complete variable domain (other parts from reference TRBV5-1 and TRBJ1-1): KAGVTQTPRYLIKTRGQQVTLSCSPISGHRSVSWYQQTPGQGLQFLFEYFSETQRNKGNFPGRFSGRQFSNSRSEMNVSTLELGDSALYLCASSLIPGRSNTEAFFGQGTRLTVV.

This clone appeared a single time. The chain couples TRBV10-3 to TRBJ1-1; D possibly corresponds to TRBD1 (6 bases). The CDR3 loop spans 17 amino acids. CDR1 is ENHRY, CDR2 SYGVKD, per germline. The ends were cut back, 4 bases at V and 0 bases at J, with 18 bases in the middle. This CDR3 reads CAISVKGQYSLNTEAFF. The DNA for the CDR3 is TGTGCCATCAGTGTTAAAGGACAGTATTCGTTGAACACTGAAGCTTTCTTT.

The chain employs TRBV6-1 and TRBJ2-5, with D tentatively TRBD2 (7 bases). With 7 bases removed from V and 5 bases from J, the gap between germline ends came to 14 bases. This CDR3 comprises 13 residues. Germline V lookup: CDR1 MNHNS, CDR2 SASEGT. The CDR3 nucleotides read TGTGCCAGCACGTGGACTAGGGGGGAGACCCAGTACTTC. The encoded protein is CASTWTRGETQYF.

V and J are TRBV6-6 and TRBJ1-5; D call uncertain. The CDR3 extends over 13 amino acids. The ends were cut back, 5 bases at V and 4 bases at J, with 9 bases in the middle. Germline CDR1 and CDR2: MNHNY and SVGAGI (reference sequence). CDR3 sequence (DNA): TGTGCCAGCAGTGTCCAGGTTAATCAGCCCCAGCATTTT. It codes for CASSVQVNQPQHF.

This clone appeared a few times. The identical CDR3 is also encoded by other nucleotide sequences in the sample. The chain combines TRBV28 with TRBJ1-4; D is unclear. The CDR3 is 11 residues long. Trimming left V 4 bases short and J 5 bases short, with 2 bases between. Germline V CDR1 and CDR2: MDHEN, SYDVKM. The CDR3 sequence is CASSSNEKLFF. The CDR3 DNA is TGTGCCAGCAGTTCGAATGAAAAACTGTTTTTT.

The chain carries TRBV9 and TRBJ2-5; a weak D match, TRBD2 (6 bases). This CDR3 has 15 amino acids. V shed 0 bases and J shed 4 bases, with 13 bases lying between them. CDR1 is SGDLS and CDR2 is YYNGEE in the germline V gene. DNA for the CDR3: TGTGCCAGCAGCGTAGGACTAGTGGAGGGAGAGACCCAGTACTTC. As protein: CASSVGLVEGETQYF. Full variable domain (missing parts from reference TRBV9 and TRBJ2-5): DSGVTQTPKHLITATGQRVTLRCSPRSGDLSVYWYQQSLDQGLQFLIQYYNGEERAKGNILERFSAQQFPDLHSELNLSSLELGDSALYFCASSVGLVEGETQYFGPGTRLLVL.

The chain recombines TRBV29-1 with TRBJ1-4, with unresolved D. The V end lost 5 bases, the J end lost 7 bases, and 11 bases lay between the germline ends. Germline V gene data show CDR1 as SQVTM and CDR2 as ANQGSEA. The CDR3 length is 12 residues. DNA for the CDR3: TGCAGCGTTCGGTTCTTGGGTGAAAAACTGTTTTTT. This sequence encodes CSVRFLGEKLFF.

Concerning this clone itself: This sample also contains other DNA sequences that code for the same CDR3. This chain uses TRBV11-2 with TRBJ1-3; D ambiguous. The CDR3 sequence is 15 residues long. Trimming left V 1 base short and J 1 base short, with 8 bases between. The germline gives CDR1 SGHAT, CDR2 FQNNGV. CDR3 amino acids: CASSLGAGSGNTIYF. The CDR3 coding sequence is TGTGCCAGCAGCTTAGGCGCAGGTTCTGGAAACACCATATATTTT.

V and J are TRBV27 and TRBJ2-5; D possibly corresponds to TRBD1 (6 bases). The end of the DNA aligns better with TRBJ2-7, so the J call may be wrong. Germline V gene data show CDR1 as MNHEY and CDR2 as SMNVEV (reference sequence). CDR3 length equals 14 residues. CDR3 sequence reads: CASRRTASNYEQYF. CDR3 coding DNA: TGTGCCAGCAGGCGGACAGCTTCAAACTACGAGCAGTACTTC.

This sequence joins TRBV7-2 and TRBJ1-6, with D unresolved. The germline V gene has CDR1 SGHTA and CDR2 FQGNSA. The CDR3 has 12 residues. V lost 3 bases and J 9 bases, leaving 6 bases between the germline ends. CDR3 bases: TGTGCCAGCAGCTTGGGTCCTTCACCCCTCCACTTT. Protein sequence: CASSLGPSPLHF.

J is TRBJ2-7 and V is TRBV5-5; 7 bases fit TRBD1. The CDR3 is 17 residues long. J lost 5 bases, V lost 0 bases, and 14 bases had no gene match. Germline CDR1 and CDR2: SGHKS and YYEKEE (reference sequence). In DNA form, the CDR3 reads TGTGCCAGCAGCTTGGAAGGGCTCCGGGACAGCAGCCACGAGCAGTACTTC. Amino acids: CASSLEGLRDSSHEQYF.

The gene calls are TRBV18 and TRBJ1-1; a possible D gene is TRBD1 (6 bases). CDR1 KGHSH and CDR2 LQKENI come from the germline V gene. The CDR3 is made up of 15 amino acids. Trimming pared 6 bases from V and 1 base from J, leaving 15 bases between. CDR3 residues: CASSQQGWGNTEAFF. The CDR3 coding sequence is TGTGCCAGCTCCCAACAGGGTTGGGGGAACACTGAAGCTTTCTTT.

A note on this clone: In the same sample, other DNA sequences code for this CDR3. The gene calls are TRBV18 and TRBJ2-3; D uncertain. Trimming cost V 6 bases and J 1 base, with 11 bases left between them. The CDR3 runs 14 residues. Germline CDR1 is KGHSH and CDR2 is LQKENI. This chain's CDR3 is CASSPRERTDTQYF. CDR3 DNA: TGTGCCAGCTCTCCCCGCGAGCGCACAGATACGCAGTATTTT.

The genes are TRBV7-2 and TRBJ2-7, with D possibly TRBD2 on 6 matching bases. Per the germline V gene, CDR1 is SGHTA and CDR2 is FQGNSA. V lost 5 bases, J lost 7 bases, and 15 bases lay in between. This CDR3 is 13 amino acids long. CDR3 loop: CASSAGLPREQYF. The CDR3 DNA follows: TGTGCCAGCAGCGCGGGACTTCCAAGAGAGCAGTACTTC.

The CDR3 is CASLGTSVTGELFF. CDR3 sequence (DNA): TGCGCCAGTCTTGGGACTAGCGTTACCGGGGAGCTGTTTTTT. The V gene is TRBV5-1, the J gene TRBJ2-2, with 10 bases fitting TRBD2. V lost 8 bases to trimming and J lost 5 bases; unmatched junction nucleotides: 6. This CDR3 has 14 residues. Germline V gives CDR1 SGHRS, CDR2 YFSETQ.

The chain recombines TRBV2 with TRBJ1-6, with D tentatively TRBD1 (5 bases). CDR3 length: 15 amino acids. The germline CDR1 and CDR2 sequences are SNHLY and FYNNEI. The V gene lost 7 bases and the J gene lost 9 bases, with 19 bases spanning the gap. The CDR3 spells CASTITGQGSSPLHF. For the CDR3, the DNA is TGTGCCAGCACAATTACAGGACAAGGATCTTCACCCCTCCACTTT.